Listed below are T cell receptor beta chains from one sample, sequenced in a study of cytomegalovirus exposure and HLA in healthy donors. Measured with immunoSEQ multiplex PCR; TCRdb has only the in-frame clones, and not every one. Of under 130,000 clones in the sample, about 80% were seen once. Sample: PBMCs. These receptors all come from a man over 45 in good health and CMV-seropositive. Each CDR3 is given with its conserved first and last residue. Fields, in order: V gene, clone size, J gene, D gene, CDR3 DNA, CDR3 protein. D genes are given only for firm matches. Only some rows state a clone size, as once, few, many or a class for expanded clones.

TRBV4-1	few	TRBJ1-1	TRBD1	TGCGCCAGCAGCCAAGGTCTAAGGGACAGGGCTTTTTTGGACACTGAAGCTTTCTTT	CASSQGLRDRAFLDTEAFF
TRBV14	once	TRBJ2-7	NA	TGTGCCAGCAGCCAAGTCCCGGGACTGGCCTACGAGCAGTACTTC	CASSQVPGLAYEQYF
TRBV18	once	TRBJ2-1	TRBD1	TGTGCCAGCTCACGTGGACAGGGCTATGAGCAGTTCTTC	CASSRGQGYEQFF
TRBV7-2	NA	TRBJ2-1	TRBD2	TGTGCCAGCAGCTTAAATAGCGGGCGCTACAATGAGCAGTTCTTC	CASSLNSGRYNEQFF
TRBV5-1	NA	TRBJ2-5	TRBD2	TGCGCCAGCAGCCGGGCCCCGGTTCTAGCGGGGGACCTCAAAGAGACCCAGTACTTC	CASSRAPVLAGDLKETQYF
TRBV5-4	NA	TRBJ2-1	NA	TGTGCCAGCAGCTTGGCCAACTCCAATGAGCAGTTCTTC	CASSLANSNEQFF
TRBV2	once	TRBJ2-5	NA	TGTGCCAGCAGTGACTCTCGGACCCAGTACTTC	CASSDSRTQYF
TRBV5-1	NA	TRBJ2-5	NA	TGCGCCAGCAGCGTACTAGGTGCGCAAGAGACCCAGTACTTC	CASSVLGAQETQYF
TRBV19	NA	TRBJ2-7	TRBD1	TGTGCCAGTAGCATTGGACAGGGCTACGAGCAGTACTTC	CASSIGQGYEQYF
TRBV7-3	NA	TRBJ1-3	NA	TGTGCCAGCAGCTTAACGACGCGGGGGCAAGGAAACACCATATATTTT	CASSLTTRGQGNTIYF
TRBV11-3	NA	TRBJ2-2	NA	TGTGCCAGCACCCCCGGTGGAGGGCCCACCGGGGAGCTGTTTTTT	CASTPGGGPTGELFF
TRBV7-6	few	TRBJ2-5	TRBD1	TGTGCCAGCAGCGGGGGGACAGGACAAGAGACCCAGTACTTC	CASSGGTGQETQYF
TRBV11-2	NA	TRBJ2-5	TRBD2	TGTGCCAGCAGCGTAGCGGGAGCGTTGGAGACCCAGTACTTC	CASSVAGALETQYF
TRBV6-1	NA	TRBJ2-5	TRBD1	TGTGCCAGCAGTGAAGCGCCCCCGGACAGGGGGCTAGATGAGACCCAGTACTTC	CASSEAPPDRGLDETQYF
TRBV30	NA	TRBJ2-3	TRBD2	TGTGCCTGGGGGGCCGTAGCGGGACGCACAGATACGCAGTATTTT	CAWGAVAGRTDTQYF
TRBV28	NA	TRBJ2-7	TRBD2	TGTGCCACCGAAAATAGCGGGAGGGCCTACGAGCAGTACTTC	CATENSGRAYEQYF
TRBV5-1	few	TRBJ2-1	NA	TGCGCCAGCAGCCGCCTTAGGGAGCACAATGAGCAGTTCTTC	CASSRLREHNEQFF
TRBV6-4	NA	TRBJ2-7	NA	TGTGCCAGCAGTCCGGGGTTGTTGGGCGAGCAGTACTTC	CASSPGLLGEQYF
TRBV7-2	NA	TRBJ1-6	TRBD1	TGTGCCAGCAGCCCCCGACAGGGAGGCGGTTCACCCCTCCACTTT	CASSPRQGGGSPLHF
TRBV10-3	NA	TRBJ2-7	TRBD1	TGTGCCATCAGTGAGTCCGGGGTAGGGGGCGGCGAGCAGTACTTC	CAISESGVGGGEQYF
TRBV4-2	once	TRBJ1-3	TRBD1	TGTGCCAGCAGTACAGACAGGGGGCGAAACACCATATATTTT	CASSTDRGRNTIYF
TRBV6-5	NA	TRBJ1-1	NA	TGTGCCAGCAGTTACTCGCGCAGGGCTGACACTGAAGCTTTCTTT	CASSYSRRADTEAFF
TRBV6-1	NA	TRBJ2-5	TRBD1	TGTGCCAGCAGGGACAGGGGGCGCGGGAGGGAGACCCAGTACTTC	CASRDRGRGRETQYF
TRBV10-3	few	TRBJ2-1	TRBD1	TGTGCCATCAGTGAGTCGGGGGGGACAGGGGACAATGAGCAGTTCTTC	CAISESGGTGDNEQFF
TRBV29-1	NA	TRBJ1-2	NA	TGCAGCGCTTGGGACACTGGCTACACCTTC	CSAWDTGYTF
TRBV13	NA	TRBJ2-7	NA	TGTGCCAGCAGCTTAAGAGTCAGCGATTACGAGCAGTACTTC	CASSLRVSDYEQYF
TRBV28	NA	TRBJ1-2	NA	TGTGCCAGCAGCCCACACGGGGGGCGAGGAAAAGATGGCTACACCTTC	CASSPHGGRGKDGYTF
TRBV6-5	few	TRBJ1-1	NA	TGTGCCAGCAGCAACCTACGGTTACCGAACACTGAAGCTTTCTTT	CASSNLRLPNTEAFF
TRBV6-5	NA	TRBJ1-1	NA	TGTGCCAGCAGTCCGCCCGGGGAGGGGACTGAAGCTTTCTTT	CASSPPGEGTEAFF
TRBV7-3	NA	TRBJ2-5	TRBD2	TGTGCCAGCAGCTTAGGGGGGGAACCCCAAGAGACCCAGTACTTC	CASSLGGEPQETQYF
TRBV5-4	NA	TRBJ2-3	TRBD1	TGTGCCAGCAGCGCACAGGGGGAGAGCACAGATACGCAGTATTTT	CASSAQGESTDTQYF
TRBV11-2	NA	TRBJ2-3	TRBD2	TGTGCCAGCAGCTTGGGACTAGCGGGGGTCGGTACGCAGTATTTT	CASSLGLAGVGTQYF
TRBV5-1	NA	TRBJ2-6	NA	TGCGCCAGCAGCATCCAGACAGGACGCTCTGGGGCCAACGTCCTGACTTTC	CASSIQTGRSGANVLTF
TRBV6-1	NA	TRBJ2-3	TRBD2	TGTGCCAGCAGTGATGCCCCCGGGACTAGCGGGGGCCCGGATACGCAGTATTTT	CASSDAPGTSGGPDTQYF
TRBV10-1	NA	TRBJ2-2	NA	TGCGCCAGCAGGCTTGGAGGGCCGAACACCGGGGAGCTGTTTTTT	CASRLGGPNTGELFF
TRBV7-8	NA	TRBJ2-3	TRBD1	TGTGCCAGCAGCGCCCACCGGGACAGGTCAAAAGATACGCAGTATTTT	CASSAHRDRSKDTQYF
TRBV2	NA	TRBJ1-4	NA	TGTGCCAGCAGTTCTATGGGGCGCTCAACTAATGAAAAACTGTTTTTT	CASSSMGRSTNEKLFF
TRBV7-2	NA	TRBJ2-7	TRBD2	TGTGCCAGCAGTACGACTAGCACCGAGCAGTACTTC	CASSTTSTEQYF
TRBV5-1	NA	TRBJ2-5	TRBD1	TGCGCCAGCAGCCTAGGGACAGGGGAAGGGGAGACCCAGTACTTC	CASSLGTGEGETQYF
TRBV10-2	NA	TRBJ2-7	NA	TGCGCCAGCAGTGAGAGTGGAGGGCGCGAGCAGTACTTC	CASSESGGREQYF
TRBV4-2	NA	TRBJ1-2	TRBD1	TGTGCCAGCAGCCAGGCCACCGGGACAGGAGTTGATGGCTACACCTTC	CASSQATGTGVDGYTF
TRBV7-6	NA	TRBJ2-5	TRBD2	TGTGCCAGCAGCTTGGGACTAGCGGGAGGAGAGACCCAGTACTTC	CASSLGLAGGETQYF
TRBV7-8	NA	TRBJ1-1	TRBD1	TGTGCCAGCAGGGGACAGCAGAACACTGAAGCTTTCTTT	CASRGQQNTEAFF
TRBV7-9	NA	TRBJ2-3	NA	TGTGCCAGCAGCGCGACGAAGGGGGATACGCAGTATTTT	CASSATKGDTQYF
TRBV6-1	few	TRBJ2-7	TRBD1	TGTGCCAGCACCCGGGACAGCCTCTACGAGCAGTACTTC	CASTRDSLYEQYF
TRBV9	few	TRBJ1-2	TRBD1	TGTGCCAGCAGCGCGGCGGGACAGCCGGTCTATGGCTACACCTTC	CASSAAGQPVYGYTF
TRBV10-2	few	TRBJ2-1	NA	TGCGCCAGCAGTGTCGGGCGGGGTTCCTACAATGAGCAGTTCTTC	CASSVGRGSYNEQFF
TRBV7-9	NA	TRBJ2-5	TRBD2	TGTGCCAGCAGCAGAGAGGGCGGGAGGGAGGAGACCCAGTACTTC	CASSREGGREETQYF